This T cell receptor beta chain is drawn from a study of blood T cell repertoires in COVID-19. For the study at large: From the United States, Italy and Spain came samples of acute and convalescent COVID-19. T cells, B-cell-depleted T cells, or PBMCs provided the cDNA or gDNA that served as material.

With V trimmed by 2 bases and J by 3 bases, 3 bases remained unmatched. CDR3 length equals 14 residues. Germline V lookup: CDR1 SGDLS, CDR2 YYNGEE. Regarding this clone: Other DNA sequences in this sample translate to the same CDR3.

Cohorts were assigned according to the clinical history that participants reported. Recovered Cohort 3 donors showed two negative PCRs, clearance, or symptom resolution. Repertoires were generated with immunoSEQ multiplex PCR, while TCRdb's copy carries only in-frame clones and drops some. The top ten clones hold approximately 1.9% of a sample with under 300,000 clones, just over 90% of them seen once. The rearrangement links TRBV9 to TRBJ2-7; 9 bases are shared with TRBD2. The TCR sequence derives from a young woman who had recovered from COVID-19. The sample taken for sequencing was PBMCs or T cells enriched from blood (not recorded which). CDR3 DNA sequence: TGTGCCAGCAGCGTTGGACTAGCGAGCTACGAGCAGTACTTC. Residues: CASSVGLASYEQYF.